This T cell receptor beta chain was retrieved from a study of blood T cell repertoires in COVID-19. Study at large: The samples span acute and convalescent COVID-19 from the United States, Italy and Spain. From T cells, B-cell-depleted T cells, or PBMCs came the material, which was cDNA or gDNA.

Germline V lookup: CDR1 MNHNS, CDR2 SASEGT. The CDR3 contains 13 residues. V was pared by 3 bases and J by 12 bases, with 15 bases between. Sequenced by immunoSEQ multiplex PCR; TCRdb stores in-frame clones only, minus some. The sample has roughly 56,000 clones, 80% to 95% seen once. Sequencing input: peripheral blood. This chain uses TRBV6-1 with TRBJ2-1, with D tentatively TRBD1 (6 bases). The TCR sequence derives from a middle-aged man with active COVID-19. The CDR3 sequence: CASSDRDNTGQFF. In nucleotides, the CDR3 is TGTGCCAGCAGTGACCGGGACAACACTGGGCAGTTCTTC.